This T cell receptor (beta chain) was observed in a study of T cells after yellow fever vaccination (dated by TCRdb to between 2017 and 2020). Regarding the complete study: The SMART-Seq v4 Ultra Low Input RNA kit was used to prepare libraries from fractions with low cell numbers. Bulk PBMC replicates and cell subsets were isolated from blood drawn at multiple timepoints before and after both primary and secondary immunization. Two healthy male donors, one aged 18 to 30 and one aged 30 to 40 years, made up the cohort. To track T-cell clones before and after primary and booster YFV17D yellow fever vaccination, bulk TCR alpha and beta repertoires were sequenced longitudinally. Study-wide conclusions, independent of this receptor: The secondary T-cell response was found to be weaker but faster than the primary response, with a peak reached on day 5 rather than on day 15. A small fraction of clonotypes appeared in both the CD4 and CD8 compartments, likely as a result of convergent recombination. After the booster, most clones that had expanded after primary vaccination were detected again (nearly 97% of CD4 and under 90% of CD8), suggesting broad maintenance of memory. The study included only two donors, which limits how far the findings can be generalized. Computational filtering was needed because FACS-sorted repertoires could contain abundant contaminating clonotypes from the bulk population.

The treatment or condition label, as the study defines it: live attenuated yellow fever vaccine strain. At each blood-draw timepoint, two biological replicates of bulk PBMCs were obtained. A standard Ficoll-Paque protocol was used to isolate PBMCs from peripheral blood. RNA was extracted with TriZol from bulk PBMCs, CD4 and CD8 fractions, and dextramer-positive and dextramer-negative fractions. These reads were obtained on an Illumina NovaSeq 6000. Synthesis of TCR cDNA relied on 5'RACE template switching, a step that introduced a universal primer site along with unique molecular identifiers. cDNA synthesis was primed from both the TCR alpha and TCR beta constant segments. Library amplification involved two PCR steps, and the second step added sample barcodes and sequencing adapters. Sequencing of libraries was done on Illumina HiSeq 2500 (2x100 bp) or NovaSeq (2x150 bp). The authors processed their data as follows. MIGEC handled demultiplexing of reads and collapsing into UMI consensus sequences, while MiXCR performed V(D)J alignment. Using edgeR on replicate PBMC samples, clonotypes were called vaccine-responding if FDR was below 0.01 and the log2 fold change was above 5 up to day 15. CD4 or CD8 identity was assigned to each bulk clonotype according to whether the clonotype was present at higher abundance in the sequenced CD4 repertoire or the sequenced CD8 repertoire. TCRdb reran the public reads through fastp at Q25 and MiXCR, keeping productive beta chains. Every CDR3 protein is listed once, alongside the most common genes and DNA of its rows. The V and J calls reflect TCRdb's pipeline rather than the authors' work. In all, the sample holds approximately 240,000 distinct CDR3 sequences, and approximately 3.5% of those were seen once. The biggest ten clones account for around 20% of the sample.

Trimming costs V 5 bases and J 4 bases, and their ends lie 14 bases apart. CDR1 and CDR2 (SEHNR, FQNEAQ) derive from the germline V gene (reference sequence). The CDR3 contains 15 residues, cysteine and phenylalanine counted. Only the CDR3 portion is preserved as DNA: 45 bases, with reading frame beginning at the first base. In this sample, this clonotype turned up many times. The antigen this receptor binds is unknown. No per-base quality is available; no much larger clone lies one base away. The V gene is TRBV7-9 and the J gene is TRBJ2-2; the D gene cannot be named for sure. This receptor was obtained from a man aged 18 to 35 who received the YFV17D yellow fever vaccine. Sequenced here: PBMCs, sampled 15 days after the yellow fever booster vaccination. The nucleotide sequence is given as TGTGCCAGCAGCCTAGGGTTTTCGGGCACCGGGGAGCTGTTTTTT. It encodes CASSLGFSGTGELFF.